This is a list of T cell receptor beta chains from one sample in a study of monozygotic twins with cystic fibrosis. The assay was immunoSEQ multiplex PCR, and TCRdb's table has in-frame clones only and misses some. In the table there are about 20,000 clones, approximately 90% of which are singletons. The specimen was blood. These receptors originate from a woman aged 30 to 39 with cystic fibrosis. Both conserved end residues are part of each CDR3. A D gene is named only where the DNA matches it firmly. Only part of the rows carry a size: once, few, many, or a class if the clone is expanded.

D gene	V gene	clone size	J gene	CDR3 protein	CDR3 DNA
.	TRBV6-1	.	TRBJ1-6	CASSDLYSPLHF	TGTGCCAGCAGTGACCTTTATTCACCCCTCCACTTT
.	TRBV7-2	few	TRBJ2-7	CASSVSGVREQYF	TGTGCCAGCAGCGTCTCGGGGGTTAGGGAGCAGTACTTC
.	TRBV28	.	TRBJ2-7	CASSQASPVQYF	TGTGCCAGCAGTCAAGCATCCCCCGTGCAGTACTTC
.	TRBV27	.	TRBJ2-3	CASSLYPTDTQYF	TGTGCCAGCAGTTTATACCCTACAGATACGCAGTATTTT
.	TRBV6-6	.	TRBJ2-3	CASSYSGERGNTQYF	TGTGCCAGCAGTTACTCGGGGGAAAGGGGGAACACGCAGTATTTT
.	TRBV4-3	.	TRBJ1-4	CASSQDFYSRFEKLFF	TGCGCCAGCAGCCAAGATTTCTACAGTCGATTTGAAAAACTGTTTTTT
TRBD1	TRBV6-6	few	TRBJ1-1	CASSADRDTEAFF	TGTGCCAGCAGCGCAGACAGGGACACTGAAGCTTTCTTT
TRBD2	TRBV11-3	once	TRBJ2-7	CASSERGGNEQYF	TGTGCCAGCAGCGAACGCGGGGGTAACGAGCAGTACTTC
.	TRBV7-9	.	TRBJ2-2	CASSLLGDTGELFF	TGTGCCAGCAGCTTATTAGGGGACACCGGGGAGCTGTTTTTT
TRBD2	TRBV5-4	.	TRBJ2-3	CASSSGGRGTDTQYF	TGTGCCAGCAGTTCGGGGGGTAGGGGCACAGATACGCAGTATTTT
.	TRBV7-2	.	TRBJ2-1	CASSLRGAADEQFF	TGTGCCAGCAGCTTACGGGGGGCCGCGGATGAGCAGTTCTTC
.	TRBV18	.	TRBJ2-5	CASSLGETQYF	TGTGCCAGCTCCCTAGGAGAGACCCAGTACTTC
.	TRBV5-1	.	TRBJ2-6	CASSLASGANVLTF	TGCGCCAGCAGCTTGGCCTCTGGGGCCAACGTCCTGACTTTC
TRBD1	TRBV5-6	once	TRBJ1-4	CASSPTGARGEKLFF	TGTGCCAGCAGCCCCACAGGGGCCCGGGGGGAAAAACTGTTTTTT
.	TRBV5-6	.	TRBJ1-1	CASSFYREGYTEAFF	TGTGCCAGCAGCTTCTACAGGGAGGGCTACACTGAAGCTTTCTTT
.	TRBV15	.	TRBJ2-6	CATSRDRGTGANVLTF	TGTGCCACCAGCAGAGATCGAGGTACTGGGGCCAACGTCCTGACTTTC
.	TRBV6-4	.	TRBJ2-3	CASSNRADTQYF	TGTGCCAGCAGTAATAGAGCAGATACGCAGTATTTT
TRBD2	TRBV5-1	.	TRBJ2-2	CASKLAANTGELFF	TGCGCCAGCAAACTAGCGGCGAACACCGGGGAGCTGTTTTTT
.	TRBV19	.	TRBJ1-5	CASSTYREYSNQPQHF	TGTGCCAGTAGTACATACAGGGAGTATAGCAATCAGCCCCAGCATTTT
TRBD1	TRBV2	.	TRBJ1-5	CASRPRTGRNQPQHF	TGTGCCAGCCGACCTAGGACAGGGCGTAATCAGCCCCAGCATTTT
.	TRBV13	.	TRBJ2-1	CASSLGENEQFF	TGTGCCAGCAGCTTAGGGGAAAATGAGCAGTTCTTC
TRBD1	TRBV5-4	.	TRBJ1-1	CASSLYQLRTGGAAFF	TGTGCCAGCAGCTTGTACCAACTTAGGACAGGGGGCGCAGCTTTCTTT
.	TRBV19	once	TRBJ1-2	CASSGNRVRDYGYTF	TGTGCCAGCAGTGGCAACAGGGTTAGGGACTATGGCTACACCTTC
.	TRBV29-1	.	TRBJ2-3	CSVESGAQYF	TGCAGCGTTGAATCAGGTGCGCAGTATTTT
TRBD2	TRBV4-1	.	TRBJ2-1	CASSHLRLAGGINEQFF	TGCGCCAGCAGCCACTTAAGATTAGCGGGGGGGATCAATGAGCAGTTCTTC
TRBD1	TRBV11-2	.	TRBJ2-7	CASSLRTGGEQYF	TGTGCCAGCAGCCTACGTACAGGGGGCGAGCAGTACTTC
.	TRBV15	.	TRBJ1-6	CATSRESESSPLHF	TGTGCCACCAGCAGGGAATCGGAGAGTTCACCCCTCCACTTT
TRBD2	TRBV6-5	.	TRBJ2-3	CASRPAGGSTDTQYF	TGTGCCAGCAGACCAGCGGGGGGTAGCACAGATACGCAGTATTTT
.	TRBV25-1	.	TRBJ1-2	CASSGGTAYGYTF	TGTGCCAGCAGCGGAGGGACGGCTTATGGCTACACCTTC
.	TRBV2	.	TRBJ1-2	CASSEAGRGDGYTF	TGTGCCAGCAGTGAAGCTGGTCGGGGGGATGGCTACACCTTC
TRBD1	TRBV30	.	TRBJ2-5	CAWSTQGKETQYF	TGTGCCTGGAGTACACAGGGGAAAGAGACCCAGTACTTC
.	TRBV27	.	TRBJ1-6	CASSFRGESYNSPLHF	TGTGCCAGCAGTTTTAGAGGGGAATCGTATAATTCACCCCTCCACTTT
.	TRBV12-5	.	TRBJ1-5	CASGLVKGGFNQPQHF	TGTGCTAGTGGTTTGGTAAAAGGAGGGTTCAATCAGCCCCAGCATTTT
.	TRBV4-3	.	TRBJ1-2	CASSQGPPGHPYGYTF	TGCGCCAGCAGCCAGGGCCCTCCGGGGCATCCGTATGGCTACACCTTC
.	TRBV5-1	.	TRBJ2-2	CASSLAGTVNTGELFF	TGCGCCAGCAGCTTGGCCGGGACGGTGAACACCGGGGAGCTGTTTTTT
TRBD2	TRBV28	.	TRBJ2-2	CASSLGFGLAGRPNTGELFF	TGTGCCAGCAGCCTGGGGTTCGGACTAGCGGGGAGGCCGAACACCGGGGAGCTGTTTTTT